This TCR beta chain was recorded in a study of blood T cell repertoires in COVID-19 (dated by TCRdb to about 2020). In the study overall: Collaborator samples came from the United States, Italy and Spain and covered acute and convalescent phases of COVID-19. The material from the prospective study consisted of cDNA or gDNA derived from T cells, B-cell-depleted T cells, or PBMCs. Deeply sampled blood TCRbeta repertoires from subjects exposed to, actively infected with, or recovered from COVID-19 were included in the dataset. The repertoires were released in a freely available public database intended as a resource for research on the immune response to SARS-CoV-2. Samples came from the ongoing ImmuneRACE study (first 160 participants) plus 1,254 subjects from 6 global collaborators. Nearly every sample came with metadata listing a de-identified subject ID, COVID-19 status, age in years and sex. Where HLA class I and class II types were available, the types were taken from metadata supplied by the sample provider, not from assay-based typing.

Per the germline V gene (reference sequence), GTSNPN is the CDR1 and SVGIG is the CDR2. The CDR3 covers 11 residues, taking in both the cysteine and the phenylalanine. This entry keeps only the CDR3 DNA: 33 bases, framed from base 1. V has 5 bases trimmed and J has 6 bases trimmed; junction bases matching no gene number 3. Summary of the overall study and its limitations: Clinical and demographic metadata were provided uncurated, with the amount varying by source and participant.

TCRbeta CDR3 regions were amplified from genomic DNA by means of the immunoSEQ Assay, a bias-controlled multiplex PCR. Under the source paper's analysis protocol: Within the assay, amplification of reference gene primers was used to estimate how many nucleated cells each sample contained. To quantify the absolute abundance of each unique TCRbeta CDR3 rearrangement, sequence reads were collapsed and filtered. For each sample, productive Simpson clonality was calculated by taking the square root of Simpson's diversity index across productive rearrangements. TCRdb holds this immuneACCESS table with in-frame rearrangements only. Some clones are missing; in checked studies, unresolved V genes explain under half, and the rest has no known cause. V, J and clone size reflect that table, while D and trimming were determined from the DNA. This sample lists over 200,000 clones; more than 70% were detected once. The top ten hold 5.7% of the sample.

Collaborating institutions collected whole blood in K2EDTA tubes following their own protocols. Collaborator samples were shipped for TCRbeta analysis as frozen whole blood, isolated PBMCs, or DNA extracted from either sample type. As to this clone: The antigen it binds to is not known. Base quality data are lacking; no much larger clone is found one base away.

This clonotype was obtained from a man older than 75 with acute or convalescent COVID-19. The sample comprised peripheral blood. The chain joins TRBV30 to TRBJ2-7; TRBD1 aligns with 8 central bases. The nucleotides read TGTGCCTGGGGACAGGGCGCCGAGCAGTACTTC. It is translated as CAWGQGAEQYF.